The rows below give T cell receptor beta chains drawn from one sample of a study of early T cells in non-severe SARS-CoV-2 infection. TCRdb processed the 5' RACE reads anew with MiXCR; each CDR3 protein has one entry. The sample holds 75,000 to 100,000 distinct CDR3 sequences, 15% seen once. The specimen sequenced was whole blood. The source is an adult who was a healthcare worker with PCR-confirmed SARS-CoV-2 infection or an uninfected control (not recorded which). Both conserved end residues are part of each CDR3. The order of the fields is clone size, V gene, D gene, J gene, CDR3 DNA, CDR3 protein. The D gene is left open where the match is weak. For some rows the clone size is stated as once, few or many, or as a class when expanded; others skip it.

>few|TRBV9|.|TRBJ2-1
TGTGCCAGCAGCGTAGCTGTCGGCGACCTTACTGGGAGCTCCTACAATGAGCAGTTCTTC
CASSVAVGDLTGSSYNEQFF
>.|TRBV7-3|.|TRBJ1-1
TGTGCCAGCAGCTTAGGCCAGGGACAAGTTTTCTTT
CASSLGQGQVFF
>.|TRBV11-2|.|TRBJ2-1
TGTGCCAGCAGCTTAGCCCTAACTACCCTCTCCTACAATGAGCAGTTCTTC
CASSLALTTLSYNEQFF
>few|TRBV27|.|TRBJ2-3
TGTGCCAGCAGTATCACCCGGGCAGATACGCAGTATTTT
CASSITRADTQYF
>.|TRBV7-8|.|TRBJ2-5
TGTGCCAGCAGCTTATCATTAGCTCAAGAGACCCAGTACTTC
CASSLSLAQETQYF
>few|TRBV28|.|TRBJ2-6
TGTGCCAGCAGTCCCGGGGGAGCCAACGTCCTGACTTTC
CASSPGGANVLTF
>.|TRBV30|.|TRBJ1-5
TGTGCCTGGAGTGACGGGTCGGCAGGTCAGCCCCAGCATTTT
CAWSDGSAGQPQHF
>few|TRBV7-9|.|TRBJ2-1
TGTGCCAGCAGCTTAGTAGGCCCCACCCAAGGGCAGTTCTTC
CASSLVGPTQGQFF
>.|TRBV5-8|.|TRBJ2-7
TGTGCCAGCAGCTTGGGACGACCTTCAGACGAGCAGTACTTC
CASSLGRPSDEQYF
>few|TRBV5-1|TRBD1|TRBJ1-4
TGCGCCAGCAGCCCCCAGGGGGCGGATGAAAAACTGTTTTTT
CASSPQGADEKLFF
>many|TRBV4-1|.|TRBJ2-3
TGCGCCAGCAGCCAAGAAGGGACTCAAAGCACAGATACGCAGTATTTT
CASSQEGTQSTDTQYF
>many|TRBV2|.|TRBJ2-7
TGTGCCAGCAGTGATGGGGGGAAGCGGGAGCAGTACTTC
CASSDGGKREQYF
>few|TRBV3-1|.|TRBJ2-7
TGTGCCAGCAGCTCTACCCCACAACAGAAGCAGTACTTC
CASSSTPQQKQYF
>.|TRBV6-5|.|TRBJ2-5
TGTGCCAGCAGCTCGAGCGGGTCCTGGGGGACCCAGTACTTC
CASSSSGSWGTQYF
>.|TRBV6-1|TRBD1|TRBJ2-7
TGTGCCAGCATCCGGGACAGGGTTAGCGAGCAGTACTTC
CASIRDRVSEQYF
>.|TRBV23-1|.|TRBJ2-1
TGCGCCAGCAGTCAATCGTCCCTCGGGCGGGGTCGGGTCTCCTACAATGAGCAGTTCTTC
CASSQSSLGRGRVSYNEQFF
>once|TRBV7-2|.|TRBJ2-2
TGTGCCAGCAGCTTAGTGGGCGGGGAGCTGTTTTTT
CASSLVGGELFF
>few|TRBV4-2|TRBD2|TRBJ2-3
TGTGCCAGCAGCGGCGGGAGGGCGGCAGATACGCAGTATTTT
CASSGGRAADTQYF
>few|TRBV6-2/TRBV6-3|.|TRBJ1-2
TGTGCCAGCAGGGACATCTATGGCTACACCTTC
CASRDIYGYTF
>few|TRBV28|.|TRBJ2-1
TGTGCCAGCAGGCTAGGTGGCAATGAGCAGTTCTTC
CASRLGGNEQFF
>few|TRBV12-3/TRBV12-4|TRBD2|TRBJ2-2
TGTGCCAGCAGTCCACAGGGACTAGTGGGCACCGGGGAGCTGTTTTTT
CASSPQGLVGTGELFF
>.|TRBV3-1|.|TRBJ2-3
TGTGCCAGCAGCCAAGTTTACGCGGATACGCAGTATTTT
CASSQVYADTQYF
>.|TRBV30|.|TRBJ2-3
TGTGCCTGGAGTGTACCTGGGTATAGCACAGATACGCAGTATTTT
CAWSVPGYSTDTQYF